This TCR beta chain was retrieved from a study of cytotoxic CD8 clonotypes in ibrutinib-treated CLL. General observations from the study: Upon ibrutinib response clonality rose, and upon progression it fell back toward baseline. Public clonotypes, an uncommon group, contracted or remained stable on treatment.

Losses at the gene ends were 4 bases for V and 4 bases for J; bases not matched to a gene: 1. From germline, CDR1 is SGHRS and CDR2 YFSETQ. This CDR3 has 12 amino acids. Around 2 micrograms of genomic DNA from cryopreserved PBMCs went into TCR beta libraries. This clone was recorded a few times. Its target is not known. Other DNA sequences in this specimen translate into the identical CDR3. The repertoire was sequenced with immunoSEQ multiplex PCR; TCRdb's copy has only in-frame clones and lacks some. The data show over 75,000 clones, around 73% seen once. V usage is TRBV5-1 and J usage is TRBJ2-5, with TRBD2 matching 7 bases. The sequence was obtained from a human donor with chronic lymphocytic leukemia. The source material was PBMCs, sampled after 12 months of ibrutinib treatment. The CDR3 loop reads CASSPGGETQYF. The DNA of the CDR3 is TGCGCCAGCAGCCCGGGAGGAGAGACCCAGTACTTC.